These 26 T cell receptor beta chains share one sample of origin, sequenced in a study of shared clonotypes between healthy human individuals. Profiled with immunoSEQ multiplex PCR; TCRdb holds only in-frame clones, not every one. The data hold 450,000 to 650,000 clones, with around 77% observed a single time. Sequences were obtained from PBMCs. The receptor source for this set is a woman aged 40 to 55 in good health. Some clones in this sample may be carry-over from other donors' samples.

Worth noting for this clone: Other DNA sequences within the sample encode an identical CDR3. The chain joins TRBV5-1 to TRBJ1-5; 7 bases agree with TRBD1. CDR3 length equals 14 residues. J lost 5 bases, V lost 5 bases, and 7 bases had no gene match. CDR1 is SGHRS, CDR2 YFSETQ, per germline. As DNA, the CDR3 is TGCGCCAGCAGTAGTGGACAGGCCGATCAGCCCCAGCATTTT. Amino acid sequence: CASSSGQADQPQHF.

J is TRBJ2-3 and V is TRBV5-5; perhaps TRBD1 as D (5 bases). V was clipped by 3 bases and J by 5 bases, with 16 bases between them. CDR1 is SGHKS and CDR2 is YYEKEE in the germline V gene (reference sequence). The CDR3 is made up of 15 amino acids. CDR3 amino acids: CASSSPRASIDTQYF. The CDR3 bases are TGTGCCAGCAGCTCACCCAGGGCGAGTATAGATACGCAGTATTTT.

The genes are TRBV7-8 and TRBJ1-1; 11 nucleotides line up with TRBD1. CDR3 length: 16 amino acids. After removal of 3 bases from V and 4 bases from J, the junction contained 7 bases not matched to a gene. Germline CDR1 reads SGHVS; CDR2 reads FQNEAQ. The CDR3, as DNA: TGTGCCAGCAGCTTCGGACAGGGGGCGCGGGGCACTGAAGCTTTCTTT. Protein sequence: CASSFGQGARGTEAFF. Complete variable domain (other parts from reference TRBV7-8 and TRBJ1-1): GAGVSQSPRYKVAKRGQDVALRCDPISGHVSLFWYQQALGQGPEFLTYFQNEAQLDKSGLPSDRFFAERPEGSVSTLKIQRTQQEDSAVYLCASSFGQGARGTEAFFGQGTRLTVV.

The CDR3 DNA reads TGTGCCAGCTCACCACATCAGGGACCCGAATCCCACAATGAGCAGTTCTTC. This encodes CASSPHQGPESHNEQFF. The chain carries TRBV18 and TRBJ2-1; D might be TRBD1 or TRBD2, each matching 5 bases. The CDR3 sequence is 17 residues long. CDR1 is KGHSH and CDR2 is LQKENI in the germline V gene. V lost 1 base, J lost 5 bases, and 18 bases lay in between.

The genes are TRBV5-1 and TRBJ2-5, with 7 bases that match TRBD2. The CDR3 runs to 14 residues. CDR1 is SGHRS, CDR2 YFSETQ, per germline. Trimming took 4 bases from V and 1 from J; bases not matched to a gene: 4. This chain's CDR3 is CASSTGTIQETQYF. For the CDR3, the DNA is TGCGCCAGCAGCACCGGGACTATCCAAGAGACCCAGTACTTC.

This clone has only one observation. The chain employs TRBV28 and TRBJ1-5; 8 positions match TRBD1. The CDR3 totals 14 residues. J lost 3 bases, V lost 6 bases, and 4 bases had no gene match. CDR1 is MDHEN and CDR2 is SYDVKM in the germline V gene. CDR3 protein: CASRAGGSNQPQHF. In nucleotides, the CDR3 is TGTGCCAGCAGAGCAGGGGGCTCCAATCAGCCCCAGCATTTT.

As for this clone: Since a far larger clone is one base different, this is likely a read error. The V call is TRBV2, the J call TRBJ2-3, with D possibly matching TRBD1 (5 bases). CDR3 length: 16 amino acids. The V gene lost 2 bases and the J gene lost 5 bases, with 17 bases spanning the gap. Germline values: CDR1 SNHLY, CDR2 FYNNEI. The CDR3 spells CASSERAPQQGDTQYF. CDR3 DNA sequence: TGTGCCAGCAGTGAAAGGGCTCCCCAGCAGGGAGATACGCAGTATTTT.

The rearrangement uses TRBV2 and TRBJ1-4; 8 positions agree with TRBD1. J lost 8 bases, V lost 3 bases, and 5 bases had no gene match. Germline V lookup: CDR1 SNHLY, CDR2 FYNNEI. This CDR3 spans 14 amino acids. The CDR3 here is CASSDGQGREKLFF. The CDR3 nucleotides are TGTGCCAGCAGTGACGGACAGGGTAGAGAAAAACTGTTTTTT.

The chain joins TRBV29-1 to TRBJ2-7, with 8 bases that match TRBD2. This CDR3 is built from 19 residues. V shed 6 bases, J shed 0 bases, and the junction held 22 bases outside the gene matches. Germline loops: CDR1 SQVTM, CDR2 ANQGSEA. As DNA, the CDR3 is TGCAGCGTCAATACAGGGAGGCGGCTAGCGGGCGGGAGCTCCTACGAGCAGTACTTC. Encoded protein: CSVNTGRRLAGGSSYEQYF.

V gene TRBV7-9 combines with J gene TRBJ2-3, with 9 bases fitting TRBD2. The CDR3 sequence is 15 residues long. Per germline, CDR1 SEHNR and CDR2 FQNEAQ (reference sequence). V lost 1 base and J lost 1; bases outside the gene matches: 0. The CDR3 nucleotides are TGTGCCAGCAGCTTAGTAGCGGGGGGCACAGATACGCAGTATTTT. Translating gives CASSLVAGGTDTQYF. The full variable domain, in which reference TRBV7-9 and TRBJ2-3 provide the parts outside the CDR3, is DTGVSQNPRHKITKRGQNVTFRCDPISEHNRLYWYRQTLGQGPEFLTYFQNEAQLEKSRLLSDRFSAERPKGSFSTLEIQRTEQGDSAMYLCASSLVAGGTDTQYFGPGTRLTVL.

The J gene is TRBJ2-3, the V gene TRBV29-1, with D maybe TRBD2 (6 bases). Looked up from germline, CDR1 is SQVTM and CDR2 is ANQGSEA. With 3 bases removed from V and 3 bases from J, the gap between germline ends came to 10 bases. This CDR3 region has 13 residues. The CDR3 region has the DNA TGCAGCGTTGACGTTAGCGGAACAGATACGCAGTATTTT. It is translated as CSVDVSGTDTQYF.

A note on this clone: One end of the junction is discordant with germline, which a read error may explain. CDR3 bases: TGCGCCAGCAGTGAGCCCGGACTAGCGGAAGAACACCGGGGAGCTGTTTTT. This gives the protein CASSEPGLAEEHRGAVF. The chain combines TRBV10-2 with TRBJ2-2; 10 nucleotides line up with TRBD2. The CDR3 sequence is 17 residues long. Germline V CDR1 and CDR2: WSHSY, SAAADI.

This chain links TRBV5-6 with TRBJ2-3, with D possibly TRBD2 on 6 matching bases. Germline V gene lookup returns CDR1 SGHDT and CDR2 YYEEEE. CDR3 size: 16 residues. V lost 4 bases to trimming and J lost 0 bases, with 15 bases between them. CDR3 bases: TGTGCCAGCAGCCGTGGCTCCGGGGGTAGCACAGATACGCAGTATTTT. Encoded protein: CASSRGSGGSTDTQYF.

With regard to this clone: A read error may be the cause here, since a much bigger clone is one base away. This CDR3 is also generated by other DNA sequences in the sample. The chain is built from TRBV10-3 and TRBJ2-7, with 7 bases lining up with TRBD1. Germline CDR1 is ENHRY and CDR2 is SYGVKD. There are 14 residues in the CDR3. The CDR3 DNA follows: TGCGCCAGCACCCGGGACAGCGTCACCTACGAGCAGTACTTC. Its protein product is CASTRDSVTYEQYF.

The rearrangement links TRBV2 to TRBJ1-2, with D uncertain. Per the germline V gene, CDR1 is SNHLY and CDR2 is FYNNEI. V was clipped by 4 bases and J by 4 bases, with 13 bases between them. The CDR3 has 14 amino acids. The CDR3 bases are TGTGCCAGCAGTGCTGGACCGCCGACCTATGGCTACACCTTC. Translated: CASSAGPPTYGYTF.

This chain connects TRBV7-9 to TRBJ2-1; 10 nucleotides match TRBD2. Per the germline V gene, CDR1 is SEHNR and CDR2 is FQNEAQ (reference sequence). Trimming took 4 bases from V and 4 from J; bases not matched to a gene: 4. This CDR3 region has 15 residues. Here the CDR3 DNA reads TGTGCCAGCAGCTCCCAGCGGGAGGGATACAATGAGCAGTTCTTC. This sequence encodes CASSSQREGYNEQFF.

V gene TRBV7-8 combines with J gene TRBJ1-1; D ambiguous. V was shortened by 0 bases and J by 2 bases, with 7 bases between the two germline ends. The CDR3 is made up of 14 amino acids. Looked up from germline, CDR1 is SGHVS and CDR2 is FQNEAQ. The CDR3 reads CASSLAQTNTEAFF. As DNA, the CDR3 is TGTGCCAGCAGCTTAGCTCAGACCAACACTGAAGCTTTCTTT.

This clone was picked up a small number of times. CDR3 residues: CASGGQGQPPGYTF. CDR3 bases: TGTGCCAGCGGGGGCCAGGGACAGCCCCCCGGCTACACCTTC. V is TRBV5-6 and J is TRBJ1-2; 7 positions agree with TRBD1. The J segment lost 8 bases and the V segment lost 7 bases, leaving 14 bases of the junction unmatched. Germline V gene data show CDR1 as SGHDT and CDR2 as YYEEEE. The CDR3 extends over 14 amino acids. Supplemented by reference TRBV5-6 and TRBJ1-2, the full variable domain reads DAGVTQSPTHLIKTRGQQVTLRCSPKSGHDTVSWYQQALGQGPQFIFQYYEEEERQRGNFPDRFSGHQFPNYSSELNVNALLLGDSALYLCASGGQGQPPGYTFGSGTRLTVV.

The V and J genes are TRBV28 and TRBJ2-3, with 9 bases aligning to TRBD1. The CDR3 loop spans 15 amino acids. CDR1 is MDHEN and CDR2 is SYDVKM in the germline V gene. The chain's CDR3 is CGSSPGQGITDTQYF. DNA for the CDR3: TGTGGCAGTTCACCCGGACAGGGGATCACAGATACGCAGTATTTT.

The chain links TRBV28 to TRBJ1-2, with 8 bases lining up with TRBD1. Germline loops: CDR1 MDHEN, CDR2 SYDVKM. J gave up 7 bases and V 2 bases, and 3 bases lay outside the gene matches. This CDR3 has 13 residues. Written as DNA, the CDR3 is TGTGCCAGCAGTTTAGGACAGGGTGTTGGCTACACCTTC. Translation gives CASSLGQGVGYTF.

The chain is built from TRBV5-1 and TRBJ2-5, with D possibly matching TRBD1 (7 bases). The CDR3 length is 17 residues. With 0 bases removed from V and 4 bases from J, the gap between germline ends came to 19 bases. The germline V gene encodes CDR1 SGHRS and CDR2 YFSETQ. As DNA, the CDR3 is TGCGCCAGCAGCTTGGCCCCCGGCGGGACAGCGGTAGAGACCCAGTACTTC. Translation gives CASSLAPGGTAVETQYF.

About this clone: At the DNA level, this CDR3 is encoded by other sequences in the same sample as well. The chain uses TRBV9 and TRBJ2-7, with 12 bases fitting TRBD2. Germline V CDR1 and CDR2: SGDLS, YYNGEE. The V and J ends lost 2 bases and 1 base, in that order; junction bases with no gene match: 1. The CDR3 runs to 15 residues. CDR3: CASSVGLAGSYEQYF. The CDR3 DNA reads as TGTGCCAGCAGCGTCGGACTAGCGGGATCCTACGAGCAGTACTTC.

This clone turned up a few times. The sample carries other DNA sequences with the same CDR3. The CDR3 loop is CASSRTDTQYF. The CDR3 DNA follows: TGTGCCAGCAGCCGAACAGATACGCAGTATTTT. The chain combines TRBV7-9 with TRBJ2-3; D is undetermined. Germline loops: CDR1 SEHNR, CDR2 FQNEAQ (reference sequence). Between the trimmed V and J ends, which lost 5 bases and 3 bases, there was a span of 3 bases. The CDR3 is 11 residues long.

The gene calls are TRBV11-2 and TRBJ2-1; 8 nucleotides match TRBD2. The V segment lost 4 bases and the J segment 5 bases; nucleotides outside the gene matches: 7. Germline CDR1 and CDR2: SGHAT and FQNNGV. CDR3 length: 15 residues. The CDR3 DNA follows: TGTGCCAGCAGCTGGGGACTAGGATTGGACAATGAGCAGTTCTTC. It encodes CASSWGLGLDNEQFF.

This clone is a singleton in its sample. CDR3 residues: CASSVDRSSYNEQFF. The CDR3 nucleotides are TGTGCCAGCAGCGTAGATCGGAGCTCCTACAATGAGCAGTTCTTC. The chain links TRBV9 to TRBJ2-1; D uncertain. Germline CDR1 and CDR2: SGDLS and YYNGEE. The V gene lost 0 bases and the J gene lost 0 bases, with 7 bases spanning the gap. The CDR3 has 15 amino acids.

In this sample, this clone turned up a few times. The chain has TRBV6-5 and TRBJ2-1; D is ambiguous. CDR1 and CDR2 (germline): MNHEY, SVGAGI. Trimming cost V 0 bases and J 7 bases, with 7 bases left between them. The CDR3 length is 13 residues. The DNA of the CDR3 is TGTGCCAGCAGTTACTCGCTGGGTAATGAGCAGTTCTTC. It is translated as CASSYSLGNEQFF.